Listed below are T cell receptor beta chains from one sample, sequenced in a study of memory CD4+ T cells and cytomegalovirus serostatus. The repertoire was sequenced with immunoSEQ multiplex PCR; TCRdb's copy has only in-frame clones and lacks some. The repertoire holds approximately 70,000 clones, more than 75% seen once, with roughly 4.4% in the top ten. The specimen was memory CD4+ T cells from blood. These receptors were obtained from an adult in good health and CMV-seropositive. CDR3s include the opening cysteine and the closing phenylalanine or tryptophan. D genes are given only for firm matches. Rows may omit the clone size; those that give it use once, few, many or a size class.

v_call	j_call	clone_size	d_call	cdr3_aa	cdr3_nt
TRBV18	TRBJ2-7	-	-	CASLTGRGSYEQYF	TGTGCCAGCTTAACGGGCAGGGGATCCTACGAGCAGTACTTC
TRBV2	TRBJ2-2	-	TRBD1	CASNGDRRHGELFF	TGTGCCAGCAATGGGGACAGGCGGCACGGGGAGCTGTTTTTT
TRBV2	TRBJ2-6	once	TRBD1	CASSLTGAGANVLTF	TGTGCCAGCAGTCTTACAGGGGCTGGGGCCAACGTCCTGACTTTC
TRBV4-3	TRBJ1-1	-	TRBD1	CASSRVGQGARNTEAFF	TGCGCCAGCAGCCGGGTGGGACAGGGCGCAAGGAACACTGAAGCTTTCTTT
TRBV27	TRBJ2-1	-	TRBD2	CASSSRTSGSSTEQFF	TGTGCCAGCAGTTCCCGGACTAGCGGGAGTTCCACTGAGCAGTTCTTC
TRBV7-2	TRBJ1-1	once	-	CASSPLISTEAFF	TGTGCCAGCAGCCCCTTGATAAGCACTGAAGCTTTCTTT
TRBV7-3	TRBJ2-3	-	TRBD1	CASSFTLNAGTDTDTQYF	TGTGCCAGCAGCTTCACCCTCAATGCCGGGACAGACACAGATACGCAGTATTTT
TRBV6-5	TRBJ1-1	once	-	CASTLGVNTEAFF	TGTGCCAGCACCTTGGGAGTCAACACTGAAGCTTTCTTT
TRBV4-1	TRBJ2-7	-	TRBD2	CASSQDSTSGGQGEQYF	TGCGCCAGCAGCCAAGACTCAACTAGCGGGGGACAAGGCGAGCAGTACTTC
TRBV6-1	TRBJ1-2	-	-	CASSDPSRGGNGYTF	TGTGCCAGCAGTGACCCCTCGAGAGGGGGAAACGGCTACACCTTC
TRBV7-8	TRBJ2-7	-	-	CASSLGFSNSYEQYF	TGTGCCAGCAGCTTGGGTTTCAGCAACTCCTACGAGCAGTACTTC
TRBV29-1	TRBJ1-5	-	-	CSVIQEWNQPQHF	TGCAGCGTGATACAGGAGTGGAATCAGCCCCAGCATTTT
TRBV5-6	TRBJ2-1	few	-	CASSLDAGKTSNEQFF	TGTGCCAGCAGCTTGGATGCAGGGAAGACATCCAATGAGCAGTTCTTC
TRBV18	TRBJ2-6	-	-	CASSPPRFSSGANVLTF	TGTGCCAGCTCACCTCCTCGTTTCAGCTCTGGGGCCAACGTCCTGACTTTC
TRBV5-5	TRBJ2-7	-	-	CASRMFRKDEQYF	TGTGCCAGCAGGATGTTCAGAAAAGACGAGCAGTACTTC
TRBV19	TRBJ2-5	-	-	CASAPRTRAGETQYF	TGTGCCAGTGCCCCCCGGACGAGGGCGGGGGAGACCCAGTACTTC
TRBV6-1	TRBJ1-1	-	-	CASKSRVLTEAFF	TGTGCCAGCAAGTCCAGGGTCTTGACTGAAGCTTTCTTT
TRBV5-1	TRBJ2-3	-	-	CASSLFPTDTQYF	TGCGCCAGCAGCTTGTTTCCCACAGATACGCAGTATTTT
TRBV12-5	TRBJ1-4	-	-	CASSGLPRGEKLFF	TGTGCTAGTTCGGGCCTCCCCCGAGGGGAAAAACTGTTTTTT
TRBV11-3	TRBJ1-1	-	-	CASSLSVRPAGPNTEAFF	TGTGCCAGCAGCTTATCAGTCCGGCCGGCAGGCCCGAACACTGAAGCTTTCTTT
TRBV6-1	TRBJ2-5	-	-	CASSEISGPQYF	TGTGCCAGCAGTGAGATTAGCGGACCCCAGTACTTC
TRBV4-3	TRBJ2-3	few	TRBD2	CASSKDGGGRGTQYF	TGCGCCAGCAGTAAAGATGGGGGGGGAAGAGGTACGCAGTATTTT
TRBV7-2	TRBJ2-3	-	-	CASSFSTDTQYF	TGTGCCAGCAGCTTCTCCACAGATACGCAGTATTTT
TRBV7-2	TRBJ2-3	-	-	CASSLGRSSDTQYF	TGTGCCAGCAGCTTGGGACGTTCTTCGGATACGCAGTATTTT
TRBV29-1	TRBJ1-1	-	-	CSVRLMWGEAFF	TGCAGCGTCCGGCTGATGTGGGGTGAAGCTTTCTTT
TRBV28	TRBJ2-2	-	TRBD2	CASSLWVGLASSGELFF	TGTGCCAGCAGTTTATGGGTCGGACTAGCCTCATCCGGGGAGCTGTTTTTT
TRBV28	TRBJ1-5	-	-	CASSFPENQPQHF	TGTGCCAGCAGTTTTCCGGAAAATCAGCCCCAGCATTTT
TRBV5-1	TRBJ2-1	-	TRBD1	CASSLEGQGAYEQFF	TGCGCCAGCAGCTTGGAAGGACAGGGGGCTTATGAGCAGTTCTTC
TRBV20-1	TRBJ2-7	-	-	CSAVEGEQYF	TGCAGTGCTGTGGAGGGGGAGCAGTACTTC
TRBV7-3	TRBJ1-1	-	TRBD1	CASSLNEARGTEAFF	TGTGCCAGCAGCTTAAACGAGGCCAGGGGGACTGAAGCTTTCTTT
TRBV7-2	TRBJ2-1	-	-	CASSTTDSYNEQFF	TGTGCCAGCAGCACCACGGACAGTTACAATGAGCAGTTCTTC
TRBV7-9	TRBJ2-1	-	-	CASSPWDNFDEQFF	TGTGCCAGCAGCCCATGGGACAATTTCGATGAGCAGTTCTTC
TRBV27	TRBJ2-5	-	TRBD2	CASSTRTSGRGGAETQYF	TGTGCCAGCAGTACGAGGACTAGCGGGAGAGGGGGGGCAGAGACCCAGTACTTC
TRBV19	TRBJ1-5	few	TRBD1	CASTETGYSNQPQHF	TGTGCCAGTACCGAGACAGGGTATAGCAATCAGCCCCAGCATTTT
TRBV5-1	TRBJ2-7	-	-	CASSLGAGQGPYEQYF	TGCGCCAGCAGCTTGGGAGCTGGGCAGGGGCCCTACGAGCAGTACTTC
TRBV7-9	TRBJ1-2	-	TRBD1	CASSLPRQGEVDYGYTF	TGTGCCAGCAGCTTACCTCGCCAGGGGGAAGTGGACTATGGCTACACCTTC
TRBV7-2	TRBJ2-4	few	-	CASSLVLGNIQYF	TGTGCCAGCAGCTTAGTCCTAGGGAACATTCAGTACTTC
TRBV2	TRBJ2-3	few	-	CASRLGPPSTDTQYF	TGTGCCAGCAGGTTGGGGCCTCCTAGCACAGATACGCAGTATTTT
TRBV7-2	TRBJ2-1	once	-	CASSLAGFTNEQFF	TGTGCCAGCAGCTTGGCGGGATTCACCAATGAGCAGTTCTTC
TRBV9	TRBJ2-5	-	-	CASSKRKLGTQYF	TGTGCCAGCAGCAAGAGGAAGCTCGGGACCCAGTACTTC
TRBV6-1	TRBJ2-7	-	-	CASSEYGSGAYEQYF	TGTGCCAGCAGTGAATACGGATCAGGGGCCTACGAGCAGTACTTC
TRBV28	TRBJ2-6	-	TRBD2	CASRKLAGGSGANVLTF	TGTGCCAGCAGAAAACTAGCGGGGGGCTCTGGGGCCAACGTCCTGACTTTC
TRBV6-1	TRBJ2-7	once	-	CASRGSSYEQYF	TGTGCCAGCCGGGGCAGCTCCTACGAGCAGTACTTC
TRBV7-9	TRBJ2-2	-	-	CASSLLGDTGELFF	TGTGCCAGCAGCTTACTCGGCGACACCGGGGAGCTGTTTTTT
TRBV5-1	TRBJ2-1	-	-	CASSLVTGSYNEQFF	TGCGCCAGCAGCCTGGTGACGGGCTCCTACAATGAGCAGTTCTTC
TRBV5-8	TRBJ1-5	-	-	CASSRTDNNQPQHF	TGTGCCAGCAGCCGGACAGACAACAATCAGCCCCAGCATTTT
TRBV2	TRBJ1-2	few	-	CASSDSRNYGYTF	TGTGCCAGCAGTGACAGTAGGAACTATGGCTACACCTTC
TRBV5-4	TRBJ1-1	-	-	CASSTPRGNTEAFF	TGTGCCAGCAGCACTCCCAGGGGGAACACTGAAGCTTTCTTT